These 11 T cell receptor beta chains were all obtained from the same sample, sequenced in a study of blood T cell repertoires in COVID-19. Clones were sequenced by immunoSEQ multiplex PCR, and TCRdb holds only the in-frame ones, with some missing. The sample records fewer than 500,000 clones, 75% to 90% being singletons. Specimen: PBMCs or T cells enriched from blood (not recorded which). Receptor source: a woman between 18 and 30 years old who had recovered from COVID-19.

J is TRBJ1-4 and V is TRBV28; 8 bases are shared with TRBD1. CDR1 and CDR2 (germline): MDHEN, SYDVKM. Losses at the gene ends were 7 bases for V and 6 bases for J; bases not matched to a gene: 1. The CDR3 covers 12 residues. CDR3: CASNRGDEKLFF. CDR3 DNA sequence: TGTGCCAGCAACAGGGGGGATGAAAAACTGTTTTTT.

The table lists this clone with a few counts. The chain recombines TRBV28 with TRBJ1-1; 8 bases are shared with TRBD1. Germline V CDR1 and CDR2: MDHEN, SYDVKM. The CDR3 length is 15 residues. V dropped 4 bases and J dropped 11; count of bases not matched to a gene: 15. CDR3 in DNA: TGTGCCAGCAGTTCTCGACAGGGGTTCGTTAGAGCGGCTTTCTTT. Encoded protein: CASSSRQGFVRAAFF.

The chain carries TRBV28 and TRBJ1-5; TRBD1 might be the D (5 bases). Trimming shortened V by 5 bases and J by 4 bases, and 15 bases separated the two germline ends. Looked up from germline, CDR1 is MDHEN and CDR2 is SYDVKM. The CDR3 runs 15 residues. CDR3 residues: CASSTLGEGNQPQHF. CDR3 bases: TGTGCCAGCAGTACCCTGGGGGAGGGGAATCAGCCCCAGCATTTT.

This rearrangement joins TRBV30 to TRBJ1-2, with 9 positions matching TRBD1. The CDR3 length is 14 residues. V lost 3 bases and J lost 6; bases outside the gene matches: 8. The germline CDR1 and CDR2 sequences are GTSNPN and SVGIG (reference sequence). DNA for the CDR3: TGTGCCTGGAGCCTCTTCCGGGACAGGGATGGCTACACCTTC. It specifies CAWSLFRDRDGYTF.

The rearrangement uses TRBV7-2 and TRBJ1-2; the D gene is possibly TRBD1 (6 bases). The CDR3 is made up of 14 amino acids. V lost 6 bases to trimming and J lost 7 bases, with 18 bases between them. Looked up from germline, CDR1 is SGHTA and CDR2 is FQGNSA. The CDR3 DNA reads TGTGCCAGCAGACCCTCCGGGGGGCCAGGTGGCTACACCTTC. This translates into CASRPSGGPGGYTF.

The chain employs TRBV12-3 or TRBV12-4 and TRBJ2-1; 7 nucleotides align to TRBD1. The CDR3 spans 13 residues. V shed 4 bases and J 12 bases; nucleotides not matched to a gene: 9. The CDR3 spells CASSSYRGSLQFF. As DNA, the CDR3 is TGTGCCAGCAGTTCATACAGGGGCTCCCTGCAGTTCTTC.

The V call is TRBV7-2, the J call TRBJ2-3; 7 nucleotides line up with TRBD2. Germline lookup yields CDR1 SGHTA and CDR2 FQGNSA. This CDR3 is built from 13 residues. V gave up 8 bases and J gave up 5 bases; unmatched junction bases: 7. CDR3 DNA: TGTGCCAGCTCCGGACTAGTCAGAGATACGCAGTATTTT. Its protein product is CASSGLVRDTQYF. The variable domain in full, with the rest retrieved from reference TRBV7-2 and TRBJ2-3, is GAGVSQSPSNKVTEKGKDVELRCDPISGHTALYWYRQSLGQGLEFLIYFQGNSAPDKSGLPSDRFSAERTGGSVSTLTIQRTQQEDSAVYLCASSGLVRDTQYFGPGTRLTVL.

This clone was detected only a few times. This chain joins TRBV5-1 and TRBJ1-5; 12 bases align to TRBD1. V lost 4 bases, J lost 4 bases, and 6 bases stayed unmatched. This CDR3 has 16 residues. From germline, CDR1 is SGHRS and CDR2 YFSETQ. Written as DNA, the CDR3 is TGCGCCAGCAGCCTTGGGACAGGGGGCCAAAATCAGCCCCAGCATTTT. Translated: CASSLGTGGQNQPQHF.

The genes are TRBV11-2 and TRBJ1-2; 7 bases map to TRBD1. This CDR3 comprises 16 residues. With 5 bases clipped from V and 10 bases from J, the junction kept 19 bases outside the gene matches. Germline values: CDR1 SGHAT, CDR2 FQNNGV. The CDR3 reads CASSPTYLRDSDYYTF. The CDR3 DNA follows: TGTGCCAGCAGCCCCACTTACCTCCGGGACAGTGATTACTACACCTTC.

The chain couples TRBV28 to TRBJ2-1; D remains ambiguous. The CDR3 totals 13 residues. From germline, CDR1 is MDHEN and CDR2 SYDVKM. The V end was cut by 3 bases, the J end by 4 bases, with 7 bases between. CDR3 protein: CASSFLTYNEQFF. The CDR3 DNA reads TGTGCCAGCAGTTTCCTGACTTACAATGAGCAGTTCTTC. The full variable domain, completed using reference TRBV28 and TRBJ2-1, is DVKVTQSSRYLVKRTGEKVFLECVQDMDHENMFWYRQDPGLGLRLIYFSYDVKMKEKGDIPEGYSVSREKKERFSLILESASTNQTSMYLCASSFLTYNEQFFGPGTRLTVL.

The table lists this clone with a count of one. This chain joins TRBV7-9 and TRBJ1-5; tentatively, D is TRBD1 (6 bases). CDR3 length: 14 amino acids. V dropped 5 bases and J dropped 5 bases, with 13 bases sitting between them. Germline CDR1 reads SEHNR; CDR2 reads FQNEAQ (reference sequence). CDR3 residues: CASSDGRTDQPQHF. CDR3 nucleotide sequence: TGTGCCAGCAGCGACGGTCGGACAGATCAGCCCCAGCATTTT.